This TCR beta chain was documented in a study of T cells in Graves' hyperthyroidism and ophthalmopathy. About the research overall: Prior to any treatment, at the point of initial diagnosis, peripheral blood was collected.

It was RNA transcripts that yielded the amplified TCR beta CDR3 regions. RT-PCR in the first round (using the HTBI primer set) targeted the TCR CDR3. TCRdb reprocessed the multiplex PCR reads via MiXCR and lists one record per CDR3 protein. The sample comprises hundreds of thousands of distinct CDR3 sequences, about 15% of which are singletons, and about 13% rests with the top ten. Trimming cost V 1 base and J 5 bases; bases outside gene matches: 5. The CDR3 is 15 residues long. Germline values: CDR1 MGHRA, CDR2 YSYEKL. Worth noting for this clonotype: Its antigen is not known.

Not enrolled were patients with uncontrolled infection, other autoimmune disease, pregnancy or lactation. Points from the study as a whole: Most thyroid clonotypes that were expanded above 0.001 also turned up in blood.

The sample taken for sequencing was blood. The V and J genes are TRBV4-1 and TRBJ2-7, with 10 bases that match TRBD1. This TCR came from a man aged 18 to 30 with Graves' ophthalmopathy. The CDR3 here is CASSQVTGGQDEQYF. The CDR3 DNA sequence: TGCGCCAGCAGCCAAGTGACAGGGGGCCAGGACGAGCAGTACTTC.